The clone carrying this T cell receptor beta chain showed up just a few times. Its specificity is unknown. V lost 6 bases to trimming and J lost 1 base; unmatched junction nucleotides: 5. The germline CDR1 and CDR2 sequences are DFQATT and SNEGSKA (reference sequence). The CDR3 extends over 15 amino acids. The sample originates from a study of T cells in Graves' hyperthyroidism and ophthalmopathy. Using RNA transcripts as the source, TCR beta CDR3 regions were amplified. With the HTBI primer set, the TCR CDR3 went through a first round of RT-PCR. TCRdb fed the multiplex PCR reads into MiXCR, producing one record per CDR3 protein. In the table there are 400,000 to 600,000 distinct CDR3 sequences, less than 25% of which are singletons. General study results and limits: Model-based prediction identified ophthalmopathy a median around 6.7 months prior to its onset.

The sequence was obtained from a man younger than 35 with Graves' hyperthyroidism. V gene TRBV20-1 combines with J gene TRBJ2-5; 13 bases are a match to TRBD2. Sequenced material: blood. CDR3 protein: CSALLAGGIQETQYF. The CDR3 DNA follows: TGCAGTGCCCTACTAGCGGGGGGGATCCAAGAGACCCAGTACTTC.